Sequencing of this TCR beta chain was carried out in a study of blood T cell repertoires in COVID-19. The CDR3 is made up of 18 amino acids. The V gene end was trimmed by 1 base and the J gene end by 0 bases; junction bases not matched to a gene: 5. In germline, CDR1 is LGHNA, CDR2 YNFKEQ. The repertoire was sequenced with immunoSEQ multiplex PCR; TCRdb's copy has only in-frame clones and lacks some. The sample has around 45,000 clones; around 79% are singletons. Sequenced: peripheral blood. The receptor was isolated from a woman of 80 years or more with acute or convalescent COVID-19. The V and J genes are TRBV4-2 and TRBJ1-6; TRBD1 matches at 8 bases. The CDR3: CASSQAGQESSYNSPLHF. In nucleotides, the CDR3 is TGTGCCAGCAGCCAAGCGGGACAGGAGAGCTCCTATAATTCACCCCTCCACTTT.